The 32 T cell receptor beta chains presented below share a single source sample, sequenced in a study of CD8+ T cells in alopecia areata. Indicated treatment: oral pan-JAK inhibitor, 5-10 mg twice daily. TCR sequencing used cDNA made by reverse transcription of extracted RNA. Profiling relied on immunoSEQ multiplex PCR, and the TCRdb table lists in-frame clones only, not all of them. The data hold under 300,000 clones, with about 60% observed a single time. The source material was CD4+ T cells sorted from blood, sampled around week 54, from a patient treated with tofacitinib. All receptors come from a human donor with alopecia areata.

This clone was detected only a few times. This rearrangement joins TRBV4-3 to TRBJ2-6; no clear D gene. The CDR3 runs 17 residues. CDR1 is LGHNA, CDR2 YSLEER, per germline. The V end was cut by 3 bases, the J end by 4 bases, with 16 bases between. The CDR3 DNA is TGCGCCAGCAGCCACCGTGGGCGTCGCTCCGGGGCCAACGTCCTGACTTTC. Amino acids: CASSHRGRRSGANVLTF.

This clone turned up a few times. The V gene is TRBV11-2, the J gene TRBJ2-2, with 8 bases identical to TRBD1. The CDR3 length is 16 residues. Trimming took 2 bases from V and 5 from J; bases not matched to a gene: 7. Germline V gene lookup returns CDR1 SGHAT and CDR2 FQNNGV. The CDR3 region has the DNA TGTGCCAGCAGCTTATTGGCAGGGGGCTTTACCGGGGAGCTGTTTTTT. Amino acids: CASSLLAGGFTGELFF.

V is TRBV30 and J is TRBJ1-1; D is undetermined. The CDR3 covers 13 residues. The V and J ends lost 4 bases and 0 bases respectively, with 9 bases between them. Germline CDR1 and CDR2: GTSNPN and SVGIG (reference sequence). The CDR3 DNA sequence: TGTGCCTGGACGAGAAGGGTGAACACTGAAGCTTTCTTT. Translated, it gives CAWTRRVNTEAFF. The full variable domain, with the rest looked up from reference TRBV30 and TRBJ1-1, is SQTIHQWPATLVQPVGSPLSLECTVEGTSNPNLYWYRQAAGRGLQLLFYSVGIGQISSEVPQNLSASRPQDRQFILSSKKLLLSDSGFYLCAWTRRVNTEAFFGQGTRLTVV.

V and J are TRBV11-2 and TRBJ2-7, with D possibly matching TRBD2 (6 bases). Trimming left V 4 bases short and J 5 bases short, with 9 bases between. Per germline, CDR1 SGHAT and CDR2 FQNNGV. The CDR3 totals 12 residues. CDR3 in DNA: TGTGCCAGCAGCTACCGCGGGAACGAGCAGTACTTC. Translated: CASSYRGNEQYF. The complete variable domain, with remaining parts taken from reference TRBV11-2 and TRBJ2-7, reads EAGVAQSPRYKIIEKRQSVAFWCNPISGHATLYWYQQILGQGPKLLIQFQNNGVVDDSQLPKDRFSAERLKGVDSTLKIQPAKLEDSAVYLCASSYRGNEQYFGPGTRLTVT.

The chain has TRBV29-1 and TRBJ1-2; TRBD1 matches 7 bases. Germline CDR1 reads SQVTM; CDR2 reads ANQGSEA. Unmatched junction bases numbered 7, after V lost 4 bases and J lost 8 bases. The CDR3 is made up of 12 amino acids. CDR3 region: CSVVRGRRGYTF. CDR3 bases: TGCAGCGTTGTAAGGGGGCGGAGGGGCTACACCTTC.

J is TRBJ2-2 and V is TRBV29-1; either TRBD1 or TRBD2 may fit D (5 bases each). CDR3 length: 14 residues. Germline loops: CDR1 SQVTM, CDR2 ANQGSEA. Trimming pared 4 bases from V and 0 bases from J, leaving 9 bases between. The CDR3, as DNA: TGCAGCGTTGGGGACGCTCCGAACACCGGGGAGCTGTTTTTT. Translated, it gives CSVGDAPNTGELFF.

The genes are TRBV19 and TRBJ1-2; the D gene is possibly TRBD1 (6 bases). The germline CDR1 and CDR2 sequences are LNHDA and SQIVND (reference sequence). Deletions cut 7 bases from V and 4 bases from J, with 13 bases between. The length of the CDR3 is 13 residues. As DNA, the CDR3 is TGTGCCAGTACCCGTGGCAGGGGCTATGGCTACACCTTC. Amino acids: CASTRGRGYGYTF.

The chain recombines TRBV29-1 with TRBJ1-4; D is undetermined. The germline V gene encodes CDR1 SQVTM and CDR2 ANQGSEA. Between the trimmed V and J ends, which lost 6 bases and 6 bases, there was a span of 17 bases. The CDR3 sequence is 14 residues long. The CDR3 is CSVLPGSKDEKLFF. For the CDR3, the DNA is TGCAGCGTGCTCCCGGGGTCCAAAGATGAAAAACTGTTTTTT.

This chain connects TRBV2 to TRBJ2-7; 7 bases line up with TRBD2. From germline, CDR1 is SNHLY and CDR2 FYNNEI. The length of the CDR3 is 14 residues. After removal of 6 bases from V and 6 bases from J, the junction contained 11 bases not matched to a gene. In DNA, the CDR3 is TGTGCCAGCAGGCGGGACCTCCCGGGGGGCGAGCAGTACTTC. Its protein product is CASRRDLPGGEQYF. The full variable domain, with the rest looked up from reference TRBV2 and TRBJ2-7, is EPEVTQTPSHQVTQMGQEVILRCVPISNHLYFYWYRQILGQKVEFLVSFYNNEISEKSEIFDDQFSVERPDGSNFTLKIRSTKLEDSAMYFCASRRDLPGGEQYFGPGTRLTVT.

This chain uses TRBV5-4 with TRBJ2-2; 7 positions match TRBD2. V trimming: 0 bases; J trimming: 8 bases; junction bases outside the gene matches: 4. The CDR3 length is 14 residues. Germline lookup yields CDR1 SGHNT and CDR2 YYREEE (reference sequence). Here the CDR3 reads CASSLGLATGELFF. CDR3 coding DNA: TGTGCCAGCAGCTTGGGACTAGCAACGGGGGAGCTGTTTTTT.

This chain uses TRBV30 with TRBJ1-2; TRBD1 might be the D (5 bases). This CDR3 is 13 amino acids long. Germline CDR1 is GTSNPN and CDR2 is SVGIG (reference sequence). Deletions cut 3 bases from V and 6 bases from J, with 14 bases between. In DNA form, the CDR3 reads TGTGCCTGGAGAAAGTCCGGACATCATGGCTACACCTTC. Its translation: CAWRKSGHHGYTF.

CDR3 bases: TGTGCCTGGAGCATAGGACCATCAACTAATGAAAAACTGTTTTTT. This sequence encodes CAWSIGPSTNEKLFF. The V call is TRBV30, the J call TRBJ1-4; D ambiguous. Germline CDR1 GTSNPN, CDR2 SVGIG (reference sequence). This CDR3 has 15 amino acids. V lost 3 bases and J 0 bases, leaving 11 bases between the germline ends. Supplemented by reference TRBV30 and TRBJ1-4, the full variable domain reads SQTIHQWPATLVQPVGSPLSLECTVEGTSNPNLYWYRQAAGRGLQLLFYSVGIGQISSEVPQNLSASRPQDRQFILSSKKLLLSDSGFYLCAWSIGPSTNEKLFFGSGTQLSVL.

This clone was counted between two and nine times. Germline and junction disagree at one end, which may indicate a read error. The gene calls are TRBV29-1 and TRBJ2-7; maybe TRBD1 (6 bases). This CDR3 is built from 11 residues. CDR1 is SQVTM, CDR2 ANQGSEA, per germline. The CDR3 spells CSVEVTRGQIF. For the CDR3, the DNA is TGCAGCGTTGAAGTGACCCGCGGACAGATCTTC.

The chain joins TRBV29-1 to TRBJ2-3, with 8 bases matching TRBD2. The V gene end was trimmed by 7 bases and the J gene end by 2 bases; junction bases not matched to a gene: 5. CDR1 SQVTM and CDR2 ANQGSEA come from the germline V gene. This CDR3 is built from 13 residues. CDR3 sequence: CSAPGGTTDTQYF. DNA of the CDR3: TGCAGCGCACCGGGGGGGACCACAGATACGCAGTATTTT.

The chain recombines TRBV7-2 with TRBJ2-7, with 10 bases fitting TRBD1. CDR1 is SGHTA and CDR2 is FQGNSA in the germline V gene. Unmatched junction bases numbered 7, after V lost 5 bases and J lost 3 bases. The CDR3 is 15 residues long. The CDR3 sequence: CASSRTGQGDYEQYF. DNA of the CDR3: TGTGCCAGCAGCCGTACAGGACAGGGGGACTACGAGCAGTACTTC.

This chain links TRBV11-2 with TRBJ2-3; D is undetermined. V was shortened by 2 bases and J by 2 bases, with 11 bases between the two germline ends. There are 15 residues in the CDR3. Germline-derived CDR1 and CDR2 are SGHAT and FQNNGV. DNA for the CDR3: TGTGCCAGCAGCTTACGGTACAAACCCACAGATACGCAGTATTTT. This encodes CASSLRYKPTDTQYF.

V usage is TRBV30 and J usage is TRBJ2-1, with TRBD1 matching 7 bases. From germline, CDR1 is GTSNPN and CDR2 SVGIG (reference sequence). The CDR3 totals 14 residues. With 3 bases clipped from V and 2 bases from J, the junction kept 4 bases outside the gene matches. DNA of the CDR3: TGTGCCTGGAGCCAGGGACAGACCTACAATGAGCAGTTCTTC. It is translated as CAWSQGQTYNEQFF.

The rearrangement links TRBV5-6 to TRBJ1-2, with 8 bases identical to TRBD1. The ends lost 1 base at V and 6 bases at J; junction bases unmatched: 17. Looked up from germline, CDR1 is SGHDT and CDR2 is YYEEEE. This CDR3 has 18 residues. CDR3 loop: CASSLMLSGRTGLDGYTF. In DNA, the CDR3 is TGTGCCAGCAGCTTGATGCTCTCCGGCCGGACAGGGCTCGATGGCTACACCTTC.

This clone was observed a single time. The chain employs TRBV30 and TRBJ1-2, with D hard to call. Germline CDR1 GTSNPN, CDR2 SVGIG (reference sequence). This CDR3 has 13 residues. Trimming shortened V by 0 bases and J by 4 bases, and 9 bases separated the two germline ends. This CDR3 reads CAWSVQKGYGYTF. The DNA of the CDR3 is TGTGCCTGGAGTGTACAAAAAGGCTATGGCTACACCTTC.

This clone was detected only once. This sequence joins TRBV9 and TRBJ2-2; D is unclear. This CDR3 is 14 amino acids long. Germline assignment: CDR1 SGDLS and CDR2 YYNGEE. Deletions cut 3 bases from V and 6 bases from J, with 12 bases between. CDR3 DNA: TGTGCCAGCAGCGGTACCGAGGACCCCGGGGAGCTGTTTTTT. This gives the protein CASSGTEDPGELFF.

On this clone itself: The sample contains more than one DNA sequence encoding this CDR3. This chain links TRBV29-1 with TRBJ1-2; a weak D match, TRBD1 (5 bases). The CDR3 spans 12 residues. Trimming pared 4 bases from V and 1 base from J, leaving 7 bases between. Germline CDR1 reads SQVTM; CDR2 reads ANQGSEA. CDR3 residues: CSVARGNYGYTF. CDR3 in DNA: TGCAGCGTTGCTAGGGGTAACTATGGCTACACCTTC.

This clone was seen only once. This chain joins TRBV4-2 and TRBJ1-2; D gene ambiguous. CDR1 LGHNA and CDR2 YNFKEQ come from the germline V gene. V dropped 0 bases and J dropped 4 bases, with 9 bases sitting between them. The CDR3 sequence is 14 residues long. This chain's CDR3 is CASSQDRQIYGYTF. CDR3 DNA sequence: TGTGCCAGCAGCCAAGATCGTCAGATCTATGGCTACACCTTC.

The genes are TRBV29-1 and TRBJ1-5, with D perhaps TRBD1 (6 bases). The germline V gene encodes CDR1 SQVTM and CDR2 ANQGSEA. This CDR3 has 12 amino acids. V lost 7 bases and J lost 5, with 12 bases in between. CDR3 bases: TGCAGCGCCCGGACAGAGTATCAGCCCCAGCATTTT. Amino acid sequence: CSARTEYQPQHF.

CDR3 sequence reads: CATSSSTRHYNEQFF. The CDR3 DNA reads TGTGCCACCAGCTCTAGCACCCGCCACTACAATGAGCAGTTCTTC. The chain uses TRBV15 and TRBJ2-1; TRBD2 might be the D (5 bases). V was cut by 5 bases and J by 3 bases, with 14 bases left in between. CDR3 length: 15 residues. CDR1 and CDR2 (germline): LNHNV, YYDKDF (reference sequence).

This clone was detected only a few times. The rearrangement uses TRBV30 and TRBJ1-1, with D maybe TRBD1 (5 bases). The germline V gene encodes CDR1 GTSNPN and CDR2 SVGIG (reference sequence). V lost 2 bases and J lost 2, with 15 bases in between. The CDR3 has 15 residues. The CDR3: CAWSPYGGFNTEAFF. As DNA, the CDR3 is TGTGCCTGGAGTCCTTACGGGGGTTTTAACACTGAAGCTTTCTTT.

This clone showed up just once. This chain uses TRBV30 with TRBJ2-7; 12 bases are shared with TRBD2. The CDR3 is made up of 16 amino acids. V shed 1 base and J 3 bases; nucleotides not matched to a gene: 7. Germline V gives CDR1 GTSNPN, CDR2 SVGIG (reference sequence). Written as DNA, the CDR3 is TGTGCCTGGAGTGAAGCCCGACTAGCGGGGGTCTACGAGCAGTACTTC. Its protein is CAWSEARLAGVYEQYF.

This clone was detected a few times. V usage is TRBV5-1 and J usage is TRBJ2-5, with 13 bases that match TRBD2. Germline V gene lookup returns CDR1 SGHRS and CDR2 YFSETQ. The CDR3 consists of 17 residues. V lost 1 base, J lost 2 bases, and 5 bases stayed unmatched. The CDR3 sequence is CASSLFGLAGVQETQYF. The CDR3 region has the DNA TGCGCCAGCAGCTTGTTTGGACTAGCGGGGGTACAAGAGACCCAGTACTTC.

The chain carries TRBV5-6 and TRBJ1-2; D is perhaps TRBD1 (6 bases). This CDR3 contains 12 residues. Trimming removed 7 bases from V and 3 bases from J, with 10 bases in between. Looked up from germline, CDR1 is SGHDT and CDR2 is YYEEEE. This CDR3 reads CASYRVDYGYTF. In DNA form, the CDR3 reads TGTGCCAGCTACAGGGTGGACTATGGCTACACCTTC.

The chain combines TRBV30 with TRBJ2-3, with D tentatively TRBD2 (6 bases). V was trimmed by 7 bases and J by 10 bases, leaving 24 bases between them. The CDR3 is made up of 14 amino acids. Germline V gene data show CDR1 as GTSNPN and CDR2 as SVGIG (reference sequence). The CDR3 sequence: CASDEGRRWGAQYF. In DNA form, the CDR3 reads TGTGCCTCGGACGAAGGGCGCAGGTGGGGGGCGCAGTATTTT.

The V gene is TRBV29-1, the J gene TRBJ1-2; D gene unclear. V lost 6 bases and J lost 5, with 13 bases in between. There are 12 residues in the CDR3. The germline V gene has CDR1 SQVTM and CDR2 ANQGSEA. As DNA, the CDR3 is TGCAGCGTCAACTCCCCCGCGTATGGCTACACCTTC. This translates into CSVNSPAYGYTF. Combining the CDR3 with reference TRBV29-1 and TRBJ1-2 gives the whole variable domain SAVISQKPSRDICQRGTSLTIQCQVDSQVTMMFWYRQQPGQSLTLIATANQGSEATYESGFVIDKFPISRPNLTFSTLTVSNMSPEDSSIYLCSVNSPAYGYTFGSGTRLTVV.

This chain links TRBV5-1 with TRBJ2-3, with D maybe TRBD2 (5 bases). Germline V gives CDR1 SGHRS, CDR2 YFSETQ. The CDR3 totals 14 residues. The V end lost 0 bases, the J end lost 6 bases, and 11 bases lay between the germline ends. The CDR3 is CASSLGYPGDTQYF. As DNA, the CDR3 is TGCGCCAGCAGCTTGGGCTACCCGGGGGATACGCAGTATTTT.

This chain links TRBV19 with TRBJ2-1; D tentatively reads TRBD1 or TRBD2 (6 bases each). The germline gives CDR1 LNHDA, CDR2 SQIVND (reference sequence). This CDR3 region has 14 residues. The germline V and J ends were trimmed by 10 bases and 4 bases, with 17 bases remaining between them. The DNA of the CDR3 is TGTGCCACCAAGAGGGGGGCTGGATACAATGAGCAGTTCTTC. It codes for CATKRGAGYNEQFF.